One TCR beta chain is described in this entry. Original processing methods: Reference gene primer amplification gave nucleated cell count estimates. Sequencing was performed with immunoSEQ multiplex PCR; in TCRdb, only in-frame clones are kept and a portion is missing. For V, J and clone size, that table is used; D and trimming come from the DNA. Here the sample spans fewer than 400,000 clones, just over 85% being singletons. Each participant's cohort was designated according to participant-reported clinical history. The sample is drawn from a study of blood T cell repertoires in COVID-19. On the study more broadly: T cells, B-cell-depleted T cells, or PBMCs supplied cDNA or gDNA.

Germline lookup yields CDR1 SGHRS and CDR2 YFSETQ. CDR3 length equals 11 residues. With 3 bases removed from V and 7 bases from J, the gap between germline ends came to 5 bases. The sequenced material came from PBMCs or T cells enriched from blood (not recorded which). The genes are TRBV5-1 and TRBJ2-1; the D is unclear. This sequence originates from a man between 25 and 39 years old who had recovered from COVID-19. CDR3 residues: CASSSLNEQFF. The CDR3 region has the DNA TGCGCCAGCAGCTCCTTAAATGAGCAGTTCTTC.